These 24 T cell receptor beta chains were all obtained from the same sample, sequenced in a study of blood T cell repertoires in COVID-19. TCRdb's table, derived via immunoSEQ multiplex PCR, lists solely in-frame clones and lacks some. This table has about 52,000 clones, more than 75% appearing once. The material sequenced was peripheral blood. The receptor source for this set is a man between 65 and 80 years old with acute or convalescent COVID-19.

CDR3 region: CASSLGRRRSNQPQHF. In nucleotides, the CDR3 is TGTGCCAGCAGCTTAGGGCGGCGAAGGAGCAATCAGCCCCAGCATTTT. V gene TRBV13 combines with J gene TRBJ1-5; D not resolved. Germline CDR1 reads PRHDT; CDR2 reads FYEKMQ (reference sequence). V was trimmed by 0 bases and J by 1 base, leaving 10 bases between them. The CDR3 is 16 residues long.

This chain's CDR3 is CASGTMNQPQHF. CDR3 in DNA: TGTGCCAGCGGGACTATGAATCAGCCCCAGCATTTT. This chain connects TRBV28 to TRBJ1-5; TRBD1 might be the D (5 bases). Germline V CDR1 and CDR2: MDHEN, SYDVKM. The CDR3 has 12 residues. V was pared by 8 bases and J by 4 bases, with 9 bases between. Drawing the rest from reference TRBV28 and TRBJ1-5, the complete variable domain is DVKVTQSSRYLVKRTGEKVFLECVQDMDHENMFWYRQDPGLGLRLIYFSYDVKMKEKGDIPEGYSVSREKKERFSLILESASTNQTSMYLCASGTMNQPQHFGDGTRLSIL.

The V call is TRBV28, the J call TRBJ1-4, with TRBD1 as a possible D gene (6 bases). This CDR3 contains 16 residues. CDR1 and CDR2 (germline): MDHEN, SYDVKM. V lost 1 base and J 8 bases, leaving 17 bases between the germline ends. CDR3 in DNA: TGTGCCAGCAGTTTATTCCGGGCAGCCCAGGGGGAAAAACTGTTTTTT. It codes for CASSLFRAAQGEKLFF.

The chain employs TRBV9 and TRBJ2-3, with 12 bases identical to TRBD2. The CDR3 has 16 residues. Losses at the gene ends were 4 bases for V and 4 bases for J; bases not matched to a gene: 7. Germline loops: CDR1 SGDLS, CDR2 YYNGEE. The CDR3 loop is CASSPSPSGGADTQYF. The CDR3 DNA follows: TGTGCCAGCAGCCCAAGCCCTAGCGGGGGGGCAGATACGCAGTATTTT.

This clone showed up just a few times. The rearrangement links TRBV6-7 to TRBJ2-7; TRBD2 is a possible D gene (6 bases). TRBV6-7 is an open reading frame whose function is uncertain. The CDR3 length is 12 residues. The V gene lost 9 bases and the J gene lost 3 bases, with 12 bases spanning the gap. CDR3 bases: TGTGCCAGGGTCTACGGGAGCTACGAGCAGTACTTC. Protein product: CARVYGSYEQYF.

This chain uses TRBV9 with TRBJ2-7; 9 bases match TRBD1. The CDR3 runs 14 residues. V was clipped by 3 bases and J by 3 bases; unmatched bases: 4. Per germline, CDR1 SGDLS and CDR2 YYNGEE. CDR3 in amino acids: CASSASTGGYEQYF. For the CDR3, the DNA is TGTGCCAGCAGCGCGTCGACAGGGGGCTACGAGCAGTACTTC.

The V call is TRBV15, the J call TRBJ1-4; D uncertain. V was trimmed by 2 bases and J by 7 bases, leaving 5 bases between them. Germline CDR1 reads LNHNV; CDR2 reads YYDKDF (reference sequence). CDR3 length equals 12 residues. In DNA, the CDR3 is TGTGCCACCAGCAGAAGCGGTGAAAAACTGTTTTTT. Protein: CATSRSGEKLFF.

This clone has just one count. The chain couples TRBV4-2 to TRBJ2-2; a possible D gene is TRBD2 (6 bases). Germline CDR1 LGHNA, CDR2 YNFKEQ. V was cut by 1 base and J by 1 base, with 16 bases left in between. The CDR3 is 18 residues long. The chain's CDR3 is CASSQGWGEEGNTGELFF. CDR3 coding DNA: TGTGCCAGCAGCCAAGGGTGGGGCGAGGAGGGGAACACCGGGGAGCTGTTTTTT.

The CDR3 DNA is TGTGCCAGCAGCCGTAGCGGGACTAGCAACAGCAATGAGCAGTTCTTC. This translates into CASSRSGTSNSNEQFF. V usage is TRBV7-6 and J usage is TRBJ2-1; 9 bases agree with TRBD2. The CDR3 totals 16 residues. CDR1 and CDR2 from the germline V gene are SGHVS and FNYEAQ. V lost 5 bases, J lost 6 bases, and 11 bases stayed unmatched.

This clone has a count of ten or more. The gene calls are TRBV7-9 and TRBJ1-2; 8 positions agree with TRBD1. After removal of 5 bases from V and 8 bases from J, the junction contained 4 bases not matched to a gene. This CDR3 is built from 12 residues. The V gene's germline CDR1 is SEHNR and CDR2 FQNEAQ (reference sequence). The CDR3 DNA reads TGTGCCAGCAGCCTGACAGGGGTCGGCTACACCTTC. This translates into CASSLTGVGYTF.

This CDR3 reads CASSNQNPNTEAFF. The CDR3 DNA follows: TGTGCCAGCAGTAACCAGAACCCGAACACTGAAGCTTTCTTT. The V and J genes are TRBV6-5 and TRBJ1-1; no reliable D call. The germline V gene has CDR1 MNHEY and CDR2 SVGAGI. V was cut by 5 bases and J by 1 base, with 11 bases left in between. CDR3 length: 14 residues.

This chain connects TRBV18 to TRBJ2-2; D is unresolved. Germline lookup yields CDR1 KGHSH and CDR2 LQKENI. This CDR3 has 17 residues. Trimming removed 6 bases at V and 0 bases at J, with 17 bases between. The CDR3 region is CASSPTYGGSNTGELFF. CDR3 in DNA: TGTGCCAGCTCCCCCACCTACGGCGGCTCGAACACCGGGGAGCTGTTTTTT.

This clone came up a few times. This chain joins TRBV5-1 and TRBJ1-1, with 10 nucleotides matching TRBD1. The CDR3 extends over 15 amino acids. Germline CDR1 reads SGHRS; CDR2 reads YFSETQ. V trimming: 3 bases; J trimming: 4 bases; junction bases outside the gene matches: 6. CDR3: CASSSGQGVSTEAFF. The CDR3 DNA is TGCGCCAGCAGCTCCGGACAGGGGGTATCCACTGAAGCTTTCTTT.

A few counts support this clone. This chain connects TRBV11-3 to TRBJ1-5, with D possibly being TRBD1 (5 bases). The CDR3 is 16 amino acids. Trimming cost V 1 base and J 1 base, with 11 bases left between them. CDR1 is SGHNT and CDR2 is YENEEA in the germline V gene. The CDR3 DNA reads TGTGCCAGCAGCTTAGGTCTGGGGCTCAGCAATCAGCCCCAGCATTTT. Its translation: CASSLGLGLSNQPQHF.

The chain uses TRBV6-6 and TRBJ1-2; unclear D gene. Germline V lookup: CDR1 MNHNY, CDR2 SVGAGI (reference sequence). V shed 3 bases and J shed 7 bases, with 9 bases lying between them. This CDR3 spans 12 amino acids. As DNA, the CDR3 is TGTGCCAGCAGTTATGGGGAGGTTGGCTACACCTTC. It translates to CASSYGEVGYTF.

This clone was recorded only once. The chain recombines TRBV7-9 with TRBJ1-6; D is uncertain. Trimming left V 6 bases short and J 8 bases short, with 17 bases between. CDR1 and CDR2 (germline): SEHNR, FQNEAQ (reference sequence). The CDR3 length is 15 residues. CDR3 nucleotide sequence: TGTGCCAGCAGTTACCACACTCCGGCGGATTCACCCCTCCACTTT. Residues: CASSYHTPADSPLHF.

This clone was seen only a few times. Here the CDR3 reads CASSLDRVSGNTIYF. The CDR3 DNA is TGTGCCAGCAGCTTAGACAGGGTCTCTGGAAACACCATATATTTT. This chain uses TRBV7-9 with TRBJ1-3, with D possibly being TRBD1 (6 bases). V dropped 1 base and J dropped 0 bases, with 7 bases sitting between them. Germline V gene sequence: CDR1 SEHNR, CDR2 FQNEAQ (reference sequence). The CDR3 sequence is 15 residues long.

The chain carries TRBV14 and TRBJ1-2, with TRBD1 as a possible D gene (6 bases). The CDR3 spans 14 residues. CDR1 and CDR2 (germline): SGHDN, FVKESK. Trimming removed 1 base at V and 5 bases at J, with 11 bases between. The CDR3 coding sequence is TGTGCCAGCAGCCAAGGACAGGAGGCGTATGGCTACACCTTC. It is translated as CASSQGQEAYGYTF.

This clone showed up just a few times. The rearrangement uses TRBV4-1 and TRBJ2-7; no definite D call. The V end lost 1 base, the J end lost 9 bases, and 22 bases lay between the germline ends. Germline V gene data show CDR1 as MGHRA and CDR2 as YSYEKL. The CDR3 totals 16 residues. DNA for the CDR3: TGCGCCAGCAGCCAAGTCAATCTAGTGGCCTACGAGCGGCAGTACTTC. Translating it yields CASSQVNLVAYERQYF.

The J gene is TRBJ1-1, the V gene TRBV5-6; D is unresolved. The CDR3 has 17 amino acids. Germline V gene data show CDR1 as SGHDT and CDR2 as YYEEEE. V gave up 1 base and J gave up 0 bases, with 16 bases separating them. CDR3 loop: CASSLWLALIMNTEAFF. CDR3 bases: TGTGCCAGCAGCTTGTGGTTGGCCCTTATCATGAACACTGAAGCTTTCTTT. The variable domain in full, completed from reference TRBV5-6 and TRBJ1-1, reads DAGVTQSPTHLIKTRGQQVTLRCSPKSGHDTVSWYQQALGQGPQFIFQYYEEEERQRGNFPDRFSGHQFPNYSSELNVNALLLGDSALYLCASSLWLALIMNTEAFFGQGTRLTVV.

The chain couples TRBV15 to TRBJ1-5; 7 bases agree with TRBD1. Germline V gene data show CDR1 as LNHNV and CDR2 as YYDKDF (reference sequence). This CDR3 comprises 14 residues. J lost 4 bases, V lost 5 bases, and 5 bases had no gene match. The CDR3 here is CATSGGTENQPQHF. The CDR3 bases are TGTGCCACCAGCGGAGGGACAGAGAATCAGCCCCAGCATTTT.

The chain joins TRBV19 to TRBJ1-6, with D possibly matching TRBD1 (5 bases). This CDR3 is 13 amino acids long. Germline-derived CDR1 and CDR2 are LNHDA and SQIVND (reference sequence). V dropped 10 bases and J dropped 8 bases, with 15 bases sitting between them. The CDR3 region is CATSDRIDSPLHF. CDR3 sequence (DNA): TGTGCCACCTCCGACAGAATAGATTCACCCCTCCACTTT.

The chain employs TRBV28 and TRBJ2-5; 9 bases line up with TRBD1. With 4 bases clipped from V and 2 bases from J, the junction kept 5 bases outside the gene matches. Per germline, CDR1 MDHEN and CDR2 SYDVKM. This CDR3 is built from 15 residues. The CDR3 spells CASSSPGQGQETQYF. The CDR3 bases are TGTGCCAGCAGTTCCCCGGGACAGGGACAAGAGACCCAGTACTTC.

This clone has just a few counts. The chain has TRBV5-1 and TRBJ1-2, with 9 bases aligning to TRBD1. The germline gives CDR1 SGHRS, CDR2 YFSETQ. The CDR3 runs to 17 residues. J was trimmed by 5 bases and V by 6 bases; bases with no gene match: 17. The CDR3 DNA follows: TGCGCCAGCACAAAGGACCGGGACAGGGTTAGTGGGTATGGCTACACCTTC. Amino acids: CASTKDRDRVSGYGYTF.